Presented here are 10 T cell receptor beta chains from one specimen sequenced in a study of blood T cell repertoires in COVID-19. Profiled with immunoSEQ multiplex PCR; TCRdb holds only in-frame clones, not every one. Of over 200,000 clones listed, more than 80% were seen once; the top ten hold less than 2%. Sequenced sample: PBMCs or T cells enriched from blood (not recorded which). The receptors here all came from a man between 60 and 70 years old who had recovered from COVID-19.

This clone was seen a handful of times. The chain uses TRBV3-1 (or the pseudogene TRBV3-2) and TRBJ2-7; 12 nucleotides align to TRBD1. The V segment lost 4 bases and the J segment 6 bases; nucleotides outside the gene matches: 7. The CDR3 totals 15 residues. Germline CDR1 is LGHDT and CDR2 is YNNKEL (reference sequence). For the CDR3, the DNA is TGTGCCAGCAGCCGAGACGGGACAGGGGGCTCCGAGCAGTACTTC. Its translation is CASSRDGTGGSEQYF.

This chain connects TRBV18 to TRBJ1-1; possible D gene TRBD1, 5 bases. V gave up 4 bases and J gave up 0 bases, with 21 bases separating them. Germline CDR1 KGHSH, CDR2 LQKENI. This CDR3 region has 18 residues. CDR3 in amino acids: CASSLQTVWGVVNTEAFF. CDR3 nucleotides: TGTGCCAGCTCACTTCAAACGGTCTGGGGGGTGGTGAACACTGAAGCTTTCTTT.

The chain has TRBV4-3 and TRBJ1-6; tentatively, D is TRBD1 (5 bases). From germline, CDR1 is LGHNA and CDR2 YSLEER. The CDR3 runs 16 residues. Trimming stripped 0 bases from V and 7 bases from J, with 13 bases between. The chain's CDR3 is CASSQDFGRGNSPLHF. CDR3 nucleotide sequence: TGCGCCAGCAGCCAAGATTTTGGACGGGGGAATTCACCCCTCCACTTT.

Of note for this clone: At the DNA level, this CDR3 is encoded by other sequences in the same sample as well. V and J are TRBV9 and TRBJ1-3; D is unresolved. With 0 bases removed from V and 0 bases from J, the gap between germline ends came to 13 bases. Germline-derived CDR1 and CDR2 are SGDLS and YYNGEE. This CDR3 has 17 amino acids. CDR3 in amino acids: CASSVGVGGSSGNTIYF. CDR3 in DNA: TGTGCCAGCAGCGTAGGGGTAGGCGGGAGCTCTGGAAACACCATATATTTT.

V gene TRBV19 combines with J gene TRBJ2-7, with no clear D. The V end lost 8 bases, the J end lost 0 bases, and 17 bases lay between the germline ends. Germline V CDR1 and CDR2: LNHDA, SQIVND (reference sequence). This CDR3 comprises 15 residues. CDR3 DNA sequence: TGTGCCAGTCAAGAAGTACCAGGTAGCTCCTACGAGCAGTACTTC. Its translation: CASQEVPGSSYEQYF.

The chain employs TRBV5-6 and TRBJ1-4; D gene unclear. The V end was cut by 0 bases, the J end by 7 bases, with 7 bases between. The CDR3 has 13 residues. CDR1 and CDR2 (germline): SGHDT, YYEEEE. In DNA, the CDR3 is TGTGCCAGCAGCTTGGGGCTCTCTGAAAAACTGTTTTTT. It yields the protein CASSLGLSEKLFF.

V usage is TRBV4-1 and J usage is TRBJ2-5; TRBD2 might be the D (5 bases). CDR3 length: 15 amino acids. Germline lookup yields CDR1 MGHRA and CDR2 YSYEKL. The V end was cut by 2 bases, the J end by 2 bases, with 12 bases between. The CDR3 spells CASSQFSGIQETQYF. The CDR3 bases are TGCGCCAGCAGCCAATTTTCGGGGATTCAAGAGACCCAGTACTTC.

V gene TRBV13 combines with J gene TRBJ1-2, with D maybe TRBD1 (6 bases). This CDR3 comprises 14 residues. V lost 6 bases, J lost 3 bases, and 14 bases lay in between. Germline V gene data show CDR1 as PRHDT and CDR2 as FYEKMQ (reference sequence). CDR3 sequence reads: CASSGAGGYYGYTF. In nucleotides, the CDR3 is TGTGCCAGCAGTGGGGCGGGGGGCTACTATGGCTACACCTTC.

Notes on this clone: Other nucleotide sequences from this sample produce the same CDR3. CDR3 sequence: CASSLGGQGNYGYTF. The CDR3, as DNA: TGTGCCAGCAGCTTAGGGGGACAGGGGAACTATGGCTACACCTTC. This rearrangement joins TRBV7-9 to TRBJ1-2, with 10 bases that match TRBD1. The germline V gene encodes CDR1 SEHNR and CDR2 FQNEAQ (reference sequence). There are 15 residues in the CDR3. V lost 1 base, J lost 2 bases, and 1 base stayed unmatched.

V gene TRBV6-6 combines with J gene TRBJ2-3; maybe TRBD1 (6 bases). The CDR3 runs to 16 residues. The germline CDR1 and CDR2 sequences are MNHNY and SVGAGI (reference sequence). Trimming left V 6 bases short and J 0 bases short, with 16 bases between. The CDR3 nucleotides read TGTGCCAGCAGGACGGTCCTCGGACAGAGCACAGATACGCAGTATTTT. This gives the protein CASRTVLGQSTDTQYF.